Below are 24 T cell receptor beta chains sequenced from a single sample in a study of T cell clonality in common variable immunodeficiency. Measured with immunoSEQ multiplex PCR; TCRdb has only the in-frame clones, and not every one. The sample yields some 52,000 clones, without any singletons. Sequencing used peripheral blood mononuclear cells. These receptors all stem from a person aged 18 to 75 in good health.

This clone was seen ten or more times. Read data end 3 residues before the CDR3 end; the end is taken from the germline J gene. This chain connects TRBV18 to TRBJ2-1; 8 bases match TRBD2. The ends lost 3 bases at V and 2 bases at J; junction bases unmatched: 9. This CDR3 has 17 amino acids. Germline CDR1 KGHSH, CDR2 LQKENI. The CDR3 sequence: CASSPPRLAPTYNEQFF. Partial CDR3 DNA: TGTGCCAGCTCACCCCCCAGACTAGCGCCAACCTACAATGAG.

This clone was seen many times. The read gets to within 3 residues of the CDR3 end, and the germline J gene fills in the rest. The chain joins TRBV7-9 to TRBJ1-5; the match to TRBD1 covers 7 bases. CDR1 and CDR2 (germline): SEHNR, FQNEAQ (reference sequence). The CDR3 consists of 15 residues. Germline trimming cut 5 bases from V and 0 bases from J; bases unmatched to any gene: 4. The CDR3 protein is CASSPDRVSNQPQHF. The sequenced CDR3 bases are TGTGCCAGCAGCCCCGACAGGGTTAGCAATCAGCCC. Full variable domain (rest looked up from reference TRBV7-9 and TRBJ1-5): DTGVSQNPRHKITKRGQNVTFRCDPISEHNRLYWYRQTLGQGPEFLTYFQNEAQLEKSRLLSDRFSAERPKGSFSTLEIQRTEQGDSAMYLCASSPDRVSNQPQHFGDGTRLSIL.

Concerning this clone itself: This clone may be a read error of a much larger clone one base away. CDR3 DNA, as far as it was read: TGCGCCAGCAGCTTGGCCACTAGCGGGAGTAGCGATACC. This encodes CASSLATSGSSDT. In full, the CDR3 reads CASSLATSGSSDTQYF. This sequence joins TRBV5-1 and TRBJ2-5; 11 nucleotides line up with TRBD2. The read falls 3 residues short of the CDR3 end, and the missing part is taken from the germline J gene. Germline V CDR1 and CDR2: SGHRS, YFSETQ. The CDR3 extends over 16 amino acids.

This clone was found many times. The sequenced CDR3 bases are TGTGCCAGCAGCTTGAAGCGGGATAGCTACAATGAG. Encoded protein: CASSLKRDSYNE. The whole CDR3 sequence is CASSLKRDSYNEQFF. The chain combines TRBV5-4 with TRBJ2-1; the match to TRBD2 covers 7 bases. The CDR3 end is not reached by the read, which stops 3 residues before it; the germline J gene fills it in. Germline V CDR1 and CDR2: SGHNT, YYREEE (reference sequence). V gave up 1 base and J gave up 3 bases; unmatched junction bases: 4. The CDR3 consists of 15 residues.

Concerning this clone itself: A much larger clone lies one base from this, so it may be a read error. The read halts 3 residues ahead of the CDR3 end, with the missing end drawn from the germline J gene. The chain joins TRBV19 to TRBJ2-2, with TRBD1 as a possible D gene (7 bases). There are 15 residues in the CDR3. In germline, CDR1 is LNHDA, CDR2 SQIVND (reference sequence). The covered CDR3 bases are TGTGCCAGTACCCGCCGGGGGACAGATAATGAAAAG. Encoded protein: CASTRRGTDNEK. The entire CDR3 is CASTRRGTDNEKLFF.

This clone was detected many times. The DNA ends 3 residues before the CDR3 does, and the rest of the CDR3 is filled in from the germline J gene. The V and J genes are TRBV7-3 and TRBJ1-2; TRBD1 matches 9 bases. With 3 bases clipped from V and 3 bases from J, the junction kept 8 bases outside the gene matches. CDR1 is SGHTA and CDR2 is FQGTGA in the germline V gene. This CDR3 has 16 amino acids. Here the CDR3 reads CASSLGQGRGDYGYTF. The CDR3 bases that were read are TGTGCCAGCAGCTTGGGACAGGGTCGTGGAGACTATGGC. Drawing the rest from reference TRBV7-3 and TRBJ1-2, the complete variable domain is GAGVSQTPSNKVTEKGKYVELRCDPISGHTALYWYRQSLGQGPEFLIYFQGTGAADDSGLPNDRFFAVRPEGSVSTLKIQRTERGDSAVYLCASSLGQGRGDYGYTFGSGTRLTVV.

The sequenced part of the CDR3 DNA is TGCAGCGCTGGTTTGGGGCGAGAGACG. Translated, it gives CSAGLGRET. The whole CDR3 protein is CSAGLGRETQYF. V is TRBV29-1 and J is TRBJ2-3, with a tentative D call TRBD1 (5 bases). The read terminates 3 residues ahead of where the CDR3 ends, so the germline J gene completes it. The CDR3 is 12 residues long. Germline CDR1 reads SQVTM; CDR2 reads ANQGSEA.

The DNA read from the CDR3 is TGTGCCAGCAGCCTGGAGGGTGGGAATGAG. Protein: CASSLEGGNE. The whole CDR3 region reads CASSLEGGNEQFF. J is TRBJ2-1 and V is TRBV5-4; perhaps TRBD2 as D (6 bases). The CDR3 extends 3 residues past the end of the read, so its final part is completed from the germline J gene. The length of the CDR3 is 13 residues. The ends were cut back, 4 bases at V and 7 bases at J, with 12 bases in the middle. The germline V gene encodes CDR1 SGHNT and CDR2 YYREEE (reference sequence).

In the case of this clone: The CDR3 end is not reached by the read, which stops 3 residues before it; the germline J gene fills it in. Additional DNA sequences in this sample encode the identical CDR3. This chain links TRBV5-1 with TRBJ2-5; no firm D call. V was shortened by 0 bases and J by 1 base, with 7 bases between the two germline ends. In germline, CDR1 is SGHRS, CDR2 YFSETQ. This CDR3 has 14 amino acids. This chain's CDR3 is CASSLGTLQETQYF. The CDR3 bases that were read are TGCGCCAGCAGCTTGGGTACTCTCCAAGAGACC.

This clone showed up many times. The CDR3 here is CSAREPRQGSTNEKLFF. Incomplete CDR3 DNA: TGCAGTGCTAGAGAGCCTCGACAGGGGTCAACTAATGAAAAA. The V and J genes are TRBV20-1 and TRBJ1-4, with 8 positions matching TRBD1. The CDR3 end lies 3 residues beyond the end of the read and is filled in from the germline J gene. V lost 0 bases and J lost 0; bases outside the gene matches: 6. The length of the CDR3 is 17 residues. Germline lookup yields CDR1 DFQATT and CDR2 SNEGSKA (reference sequence).

This clone was seen repeatedly, ten times or more. The read ends 3 residues early relative to the CDR3; the germline J gene fills the gap. The V gene is TRBV19, the J gene TRBJ1-2; unclear D gene. Germline V gene sequence: CDR1 LNHDA, CDR2 SQIVND (reference sequence). CDR3 size: 13 residues. V lost 2 bases and J 1 base, leaving 5 bases between the germline ends. The CDR3 bases that were read are TGTGCCAGTAGTATAACAAATAACTATGGC. It is translated as CASSITNNYG. The full CDR3 protein reads CASSITNNYGYTF.

This clone occurred many times. The CDR3 end lies 3 residues beyond the end of the read and is filled in from the germline J gene. The chain couples TRBV5-1 to TRBJ2-1, with TRBD2 matching 12 bases. Germline CDR1 SGHRS, CDR2 YFSETQ. CDR3 length: 15 residues. The ends lost 4 bases at V and 9 bases at J; junction bases unmatched: 8. The CDR3 region is CASSISSGRAREQFF. The DNA read from the CDR3 is TGCGCCAGCAGCATTTCTAGCGGGAGGGCCCGTGAG.

This clone was counted many times. The read halts 3 residues ahead of the CDR3 end, with the missing end drawn from the germline J gene. The chain uses TRBV19 and TRBJ1-6, with 9 bases that match TRBD1. CDR3 length: 15 residues. Germline assignment: CDR1 LNHDA and CDR2 SQIVND (reference sequence). The V segment lost 7 bases and the J segment 10 bases; nucleotides outside the gene matches: 11. CDR3 sequence: CASILQQGANSPLHF. The sequenced CDR3 bases are TGTGCCAGTATCCTTCAACAGGGGGCAAACTCACCC.

This clone came up many times. The CDR3 loop is CAISESQLAGGELFF. CDR3 bases read: TGTGCCATCAGTGAGTCCCAGCTAGCGGGCGGGGAG. V usage is TRBV10-3 and J usage is TRBJ2-2; 8 bases align to TRBD2. The missing CDR3 end, 3 residues past where the read stops, is filled in from the germline J gene. The CDR3 is 15 residues long. J gave up 7 bases and V 0 bases, and 4 bases lay outside the gene matches. Germline V gene sequence: CDR1 ENHRY, CDR2 SYGVKD.

Points on this clone: The CDR3 is cut off 3 residues early in the read; its end comes from the germline J gene. V usage is TRBV19 and J usage is TRBJ1-1; tentative D call: TRBD1 (6 bases). The CDR3 is made up of 13 amino acids. V shed 10 bases and J shed 4 bases, with 16 bases lying between them. The germline V gene encodes CDR1 LNHDA and CDR2 SQIVND (reference sequence). The CDR3 is CATRWGGPTEAFF. Incomplete CDR3 DNA: TGTGCCACCCGCTGGGGGGGGCCCACTGAA.

There are a few counts of this clone. With the read ending 3 residues before the CDR3 end, the germline J gene is used to fill in that end. The V call is TRBV6-4, the J call TRBJ2-5; no clear D. The CDR3 is made up of 8 amino acids. Germline-derived CDR1 and CDR2 are MRHNA and SNTAGT. The part of the CDR3 DNA that was read is TGTGCCAGTCATACC. Residues: CASHT. The CDR3 in full is CASHTQYF.

The sample holds many counts of this clone. The DNA ends 3 residues before the CDR3 does, and the rest of the CDR3 is filled in from the germline J gene. This chain connects TRBV6-2 or TRBV6-3 to TRBJ1-1; 9 nucleotides align to TRBD1. CDR1 and CDR2 (germline): MNHEY, SVGEGT. This CDR3 comprises 16 residues. The V gene end was trimmed by 2 bases and the J gene end by 3 bases; junction bases not matched to a gene: 7. The sequenced part of the CDR3 DNA is TGTGCCAGCAGTTACGGCCGGGACAGGGTGTACACTGAA. Its translation is CASSYGRDRVYTE. In full, the CDR3 reads CASSYGRDRVYTEAFF.

In this sample, this clone turned up many times. The missing CDR3 end, 3 residues past where the read stops, is filled in from the germline J gene. The chain combines TRBV5-4 with TRBJ2-4, with 11 bases aligning to TRBD1. The CDR3 is made up of 16 amino acids. V gave up 4 bases and J gave up 1 base; unmatched junction bases: 4. The germline gives CDR1 SGHNT, CDR2 YYREEE (reference sequence). The part of the CDR3 DNA that was read is TGTGCCAGCAGCGTGAGGGACAGGGGGGCCAAAAACATT. Encoded protein: CASSVRDRGAKNI. The CDR3, in full, reads CASSVRDRGAKNIQYF.

This clone was counted ten times or more. The read gets to within 3 residues of the CDR3 end, and the germline J gene fills in the rest. The rearrangement uses TRBV28 and TRBJ2-1; 10 positions match TRBD2. This CDR3 region has 15 residues. Germline V gene data show CDR1 as MDHEN and CDR2 as SYDVKM. Trimming removed 5 bases from V and 4 bases from J; junction bases left unmatched: 5. CDR3 amino acids: CASSATSGAYNEQFF. Incomplete CDR3 DNA: TGTGCCAGCAGTGCAACTAGCGGGGCATACAATGAG.

This clone has only a few counts. Read data end 3 residues before the CDR3 end; the end is taken from the germline J gene. The chain recombines TRBV19 with TRBJ2-3, with D maybe TRBD1 (6 bases). CDR1 is LNHDA and CDR2 is SQIVND in the germline V gene (reference sequence). The CDR3 runs 14 residues. The CDR3 bases that were read are TGTGCCAGTAGTCCCAGGGGATCGAAAGAGACG. Its translation is CASSPRGSKET. Given in full, the CDR3 is CASSPRGSKETQYF.

This clone has a count of ten or more. The read ends 3 residues shy of where the CDR3 ends; the end is completed using the germline J gene. This chain joins TRBV7-3 and TRBJ2-1; 14 bases are a match to TRBD2. V was clipped by 4 bases and J by 7 bases; unmatched bases: 6. Germline values: CDR1 SGHTA, CDR2 FQGTGA. This CDR3 is 16 amino acids long. The sequenced CDR3 bases are TGTGCCAGCAGCTATACCGGGACTAGCGGGAGTAATGAG. Its translation: CASSYTGTSGSNE. The complete CDR3 sequence is CASSYTGTSGSNEQFF.

This clone occurred many times. Read data end 3 residues before the CDR3 end; the end is taken from the germline J gene. The chain has TRBV11-2 and TRBJ2-3; D is undetermined. This CDR3 contains 14 residues. Trimming left V 5 bases short and J 0 bases short, with 9 bases between. The germline CDR1 and CDR2 sequences are SGHAT and FQNNGV. The part of the CDR3 DNA that was read is TGTGCCAGCAGCCGCATTAGTAGCACAGATACG. As protein: CASSRISSTDT. The CDR3 reads in full as CASSRISSTDTQYF.

This clone was observed many times. The sequenced fragment ends 3 residues before the CDR3 boundary, so the rest is inferred from the germline J gene. This sequence joins TRBV6-2 or TRBV6-3 and TRBJ2-2; TRBD2 aligns across 13 bases. CDR3 length: 16 residues. Germline V gene lookup returns CDR1 MNHEY and CDR2 SVGEGT. V was pared by 6 bases and J by 3 bases, with 4 bases of the junction left unmatched. The CDR3 loop is CASRRTSGRDTGELFF. The sequenced CDR3 bases are TGTGCCAGCAGACGGACTAGCGGGAGAGACACCGGGGAG.

Turning to this clone: With the read ending 3 residues before the CDR3 end, the germline J gene is used to fill in that end. The rearrangement links TRBV2 to TRBJ2-1; D perhaps matches TRBD2 (5 bases). This CDR3 region has 15 residues. V was trimmed by 6 bases and J by 2 bases, leaving 14 bases between them. Per germline, CDR1 SNHLY and CDR2 FYNNEI. The CDR3 reads CASSASHPTYNEQFF. Partial CDR3 DNA: TGTGCCAGCAGCGCTAGCCATCCGACCTACAATGAG.